This T cell receptor (beta chain) was obtained from a study of cytomegalovirus exposure and HLA in healthy donors. Study-level points and caveats: There were under 200 TCR beta chains listed as cytomegalovirus-associated. It was in a later analysis that TCR association rates were seen to vary by HLA locus, highest for DRB1 and lowest for HLA-C.

Comments on this clone: Antigen unknown.

PCR primers comprised 60 Vbeta and 13 Jbeta primers. Sequencing was performed with immunoSEQ multiplex PCR; in TCRdb, only in-frame clones are kept and a portion is missing. Among 120,000 or so clones listed, roughly 80% were seen once. The clonotype comes from a woman aged 35 to 49 in good health and CMV-seropositive. Sequencing input: PBMCs.

The CDR3 sequence is CASSDGRTDEQYF. For the CDR3, the DNA is TGTGCCAGCAGTGATGGGAGGACGGACGAGCAGTACTTC. This chain uses TRBV2 with TRBJ2-7; perhaps TRBD2 as D (6 bases). This CDR3 comprises 13 residues. The germline CDR1 and CDR2 sequences are SNHLY and FYNNEI. V lost 3 bases and J 5 bases, leaving 11 bases between the germline ends.